One TCR beta chain is described in this entry. This clone's antigen is unknown. Reading from cysteine to phenylalanine, the CDR3 counts 15 amino acids. The record lacks a DNA sequence. Sequences KGHSH (CDR1) and LQKENI (CDR2) are obtained from the germline V gene. From each donor, a roughly 2.5 ml peripheral blood sample was collected into PAXgene tubes and stored at -80 degrees C. Without any T cell sorting, total RNA was extracted from whole blood using the PAXgene blood miRNA kit on an automated QIAcube. Peripheral blood from monozygotic twin pairs concordant or discordant for inflammatory bowel disease was subjected to deep TCRalpha and TCRbeta repertoire profiling with unique molecular barcoding. Smoking habits were recorded for all twin pairs, and each individual was classified as a current, former or never smoker. These data belong to a study of monozygotic twins with inflammatory bowel disease (dated by TCRdb to between 2017 and 2020). As for the study more broadly: A total of around 30 monozygotic twin pairs were included in the full study, comprising nine German pairs (four IBD-concordant, five IBD-discordant) and 19 IBD-discordant Danish pairs. The search for disease-associated traits relied mainly on comparing, within discordant pairs, IBD patients with their genetically identical healthy co-twins. Each individual had, on average, about 151 000 unique TCRalpha sequences and 181 000 unique TCRbeta sequences available for analysis.

Library preparation used 5' RACE. The input for every TCR library was roughly 4,000 ng of total RNA. For each sample, cDNA synthesis was carried out in eight separate reactions using SMARTScribe reverse transcriptase. During cDNA synthesis, template switching introduced unique molecular identifiers that contained a 6-nucleotide sample barcode. TCRalpha and TCRbeta cDNA was amplified in two nested PCRs of around 15 and 9 cycles, and bead purification was carried out after each PCR. Before amplification, the cDNA was treated with uracil DNA-glycosylase and purified using the QIAquick PCR purification kit. The second PCR added Illumina TruSeq-compatible adapters along with sample-specific barcodes. Library quality and concentration were checked on TapeStation and Qubit, and libraries were pooled at around 5 ng each. Sequencing of pooled libraries was carried out on an Illumina HiSeq2500 single-index Rapid Run using 2 x 100 bp reads and custom sequencing primers. The original pipeline was this. MiGEC version 1.2.6 was used for UMI-based consensus assembly to correct PCR and sequencing errors. MiXCR version 2.1.1 handled V(D)J alignment, clonotype assembly and CDR3 extraction. To normalise gene usage, clonotype sharing and MAIT/NKT TCR abundance, the analysis used the top 1000, 10 000 and 20 000 clonotypes per sample. Diversity was computed as the inverse Simpson index with the vegan R package after downsampling to 27 000 UMIs. Paired Mann-Whitney U tests were applied to discordant twin pairs, with Benjamini-Hochberg correction for multiple testing. Each entry corresponds to one CDR3 protein sequence from reads that TCRdb reprocessed, and DNA is not given. TCRdb, rather than the study authors, made the V and J calls. The sample's records list some 210,000 distinct CDR3 sequences. The top ten clones comprise roughly 1.5% of the sample.

Results the study describes overall, beyond this receptor: The analysis was unable to tell different T cell subtypes apart. Because patients were on differing immunosuppressive treatments, the repertoires may have picked up extra background noise and inter-individual variability. Measured by the inverse Simpson index, TCRbeta repertoire diversity was lower in IBD patients than in their healthy co-twins. No single strong signal or clonotype linked to IBD turned up in the results, so the idea that one exists was not supported. No difference in repertoire similarity was observed between concordant and discordant twins, possibly owing to limited statistical power. IBD patients shared fewer clonotypes with other individuals than healthy twins did, most markedly in patients showing signs of disease activity.

The sample taken for sequencing was blood. The V and J segments used are TRBV18 and TRBJ2-7; TCRdb lists TRBD1, though no DNA is available to test this call. This clonotype was obtained from a human donor with ulcerative colitis or Crohn's disease, or a healthy co-twin of an affected twin (not recorded which). CDR3 reads: CASSPGTASAYEQYF.